These T cell receptor beta chains were read from a single sample in a study of cytomegalovirus exposure and HLA in healthy donors. Only in-frame clones appear in the TCRdb table, and some are missing; sequencing was by immunoSEQ multiplex PCR. This sample carries approximately 220,000 clones, over 65% of them seen once, and the ten largest clones take approximately 0.63%. Sample: PBMCs. The source of these receptors is a man aged 18 to 29 in good health and CMV-seronegative. Both conserved end residues are part of each CDR3. A D gene is named only where the DNA matches it firmly. Size is omitted from some rows. Given values are once, few, many or a class for expanded clones.

CDR3 length: 15; J gene: TRBJ2-2; V gene: TRBV29-1; D gene: TRBD1; clone size: .; CDR3 DNA: TGCAGCGTTAAGACAGGGGGCGCCGACACCGGGGAGCTGTTTTTT; CDR3 protein: CSVKTGGADTGELFF
CDR3 length: 13; J gene: TRBJ1-4; V gene: TRBV7-9; D gene: .; clone size: .; CDR3 DNA: TGTGCCAGCAGCCCAGCCCCGGGGGAAAAACTGTTTTTT; CDR3 protein: CASSPAPGEKLFF
CDR3 length: 11; J gene: TRBJ2-7; V gene: TRBV10-2; D gene: .; clone size: .; CDR3 DNA: TGCGCCACCAGCAAATTCTACGAGCAGTACTTC; CDR3 protein: CATSKFYEQYF
CDR3 length: 14; J gene: TRBJ2-7; V gene: TRBV7-3; D gene: .; clone size: .; CDR3 DNA: TGTGCCAGCAGCTTAGAAGCAGGGGCCTACGAGCAGTACTTC; CDR3 protein: CASSLEAGAYEQYF
CDR3 length: 15; J gene: TRBJ1-1; V gene: TRBV30; D gene: .; clone size: .; CDR3 DNA: TGTGCCTGGAGTCCTAGGGGGGGAAGGAACACTGAAGCTTTCTTT; CDR3 protein: CAWSPRGGRNTEAFF
CDR3 length: 17; J gene: TRBJ2-7; V gene: TRBV7-2; D gene: TRBD2; clone size: .; CDR3 DNA: TGTGCCAGCAGCACGAGACTAGCTCCGGAGGAGAGCTACGAGCAGTACTTC; CDR3 protein: CASSTRLAPEESYEQYF
CDR3 length: 13; J gene: TRBJ2-7; V gene: TRBV5-6; D gene: .; clone size: .; CDR3 DNA: TGTGCCAGCAGCTTGGGCAGTTCGTACGAGCAGTACTTC; CDR3 protein: CASSLGSSYEQYF
CDR3 length: 14; J gene: TRBJ2-1; V gene: TRBV2; D gene: .; clone size: .; CDR3 DNA: TGTGCCAGCAGTGCGGGGGACTCCTACAATGAGCAGTTCTTC; CDR3 protein: CASSAGDSYNEQFF
CDR3 length: 15; J gene: TRBJ2-5; V gene: TRBV5-4; D gene: TRBD2; clone size: .; CDR3 DNA: TGTGCCAGCAGCCTAAAAAGCGGGAGCTCGGAGACCCAGTACTTC; CDR3 protein: CASSLKSGSSETQYF
CDR3 length: 16; J gene: TRBJ2-3; V gene: TRBV5-4; D gene: TRBD2; clone size: .; CDR3 DNA: TGTGCCAGCAGCCTGACTAGCGGGTCCCGGGTAGATACGCAGTATTTT; CDR3 protein: CASSLTSGSRVDTQYF
CDR3 length: 16; J gene: TRBJ2-3; V gene: TRBV7-3; D gene: .; clone size: .; CDR3 DNA: TGTGCCAGCAGCCTAAACCCTCCTAGCCGGTCAGATACGCAGTATTTT; CDR3 protein: CASSLNPPSRSDTQYF
CDR3 length: 16; J gene: TRBJ2-1; V gene: TRBV28; D gene: TRBD1; clone size: .; CDR3 DNA: TGTGCCAGCAGTCCCGAGACAGGGAAAGGGTACAATGAGCAGTTCTTC; CDR3 protein: CASSPETGKGYNEQFF
CDR3 length: 23; J gene: TRBJ2-3; V gene: TRBV5-1; D gene: .; clone size: .; CDR3 DNA: TGCGCCAGCAGCCAGCGGGGCAGGGGGCAGGGGCCCGGTTTGTGGTCTGACGATGATACGCAGTATTTT; CDR3 protein: CASSQRGRGQGPGLWSDDDTQYF
CDR3 length: 16; J gene: TRBJ2-7; V gene: TRBV7-2; D gene: TRBD2; clone size: few; CDR3 DNA: TGTGCCAGCAGCTCCTTTTTGTCGGGAGGGTCAGGAGAGCAGTACTTC; CDR3 protein: CASSSFLSGGSGEQYF
CDR3 length: 15; J gene: TRBJ2-7; V gene: TRBV5-1; D gene: TRBD1; clone size: .; CDR3 DNA: TGCGCCAGCAGCCCGGGACAGGGGGCTTCCTACGAGCAGTACTTC; CDR3 protein: CASSPGQGASYEQYF
CDR3 length: 15; J gene: TRBJ2-1; V gene: TRBV13; D gene: .; clone size: .; CDR3 DNA: TGTGCCAGCAGTTGGGGGCCCCGACTTTTCAATGAGCAGTTCTTC; CDR3 protein: CASSWGPRLFNEQFF
CDR3 length: 14; J gene: TRBJ1-3; V gene: TRBV6-6; D gene: TRBD1; clone size: .; CDR3 DNA: TGTGCCAGCAGGGCGACAGGGGGTGGAAACACCATATATTTT; CDR3 protein: CASRATGGGNTIYF
CDR3 length: 13; J gene: TRBJ2-7; V gene: TRBV5-4; D gene: TRBD1; clone size: .; CDR3 DNA: TGTGCCAGCTTTATAACAGGGGGCGACGAGCAGTACTTC; CDR3 protein: CASFITGGDEQYF
CDR3 length: 10; J gene: TRBJ1-2; V gene: TRBV18; D gene: .; clone size: few; CDR3 DNA: TGTGCCACAGGAAACTATGGCTACACCTTC; CDR3 protein: CATGNYGYTF
CDR3 length: 15; J gene: TRBJ2-4; V gene: TRBV7-9; D gene: TRBD2; clone size: .; CDR3 DNA: TGTGCCAGCAGCTTGACTAGCGGGAGGCGGAGCATTCAGTACTTC; CDR3 protein: CASSLTSGRRSIQYF
CDR3 length: 13; J gene: TRBJ2-1; V gene: TRBV5-1; D gene: TRBD2; clone size: few; CDR3 DNA: TGCGCCAGCAGCTACAACGGGGGGGCCGAGCAGTTCTTC; CDR3 protein: CASSYNGGAEQFF
CDR3 length: 15; J gene: TRBJ2-3; V gene: TRBV30; D gene: .; clone size: .; CDR3 DNA: TGTGCCTGGAGTGTAGCAGCGCTAGCTCCAGATACGCAGTATTTT; CDR3 protein: CAWSVAALAPDTQYF
CDR3 length: 13; J gene: TRBJ1-1; V gene: TRBV9; D gene: .; clone size: .; CDR3 DNA: TGTGCCAGCAGCCTCGGGGGGGGGACTGAAGCTTTCTTT; CDR3 protein: CASSLGGGTEAFF
CDR3 length: 14; J gene: TRBJ1-6; V gene: TRBV13; D gene: .; clone size: .; CDR3 DNA: TGTGCCAGCAGCTTAGGTGGAAAATTGGGAGCCCTCCACTTT; CDR3 protein: CASSLGGKLGALHF
CDR3 length: 13; J gene: TRBJ2-7; V gene: TRBV19; D gene: .; clone size: .; CDR3 DNA: TGTGCCAGTAGTATTCAGGTCTACTACGAGCAGTACTTC; CDR3 protein: CASSIQVYYEQYF
CDR3 length: 14; J gene: TRBJ2-1; V gene: TRBV5-6; D gene: .; clone size: .; CDR3 DNA: TGTGCCAGCAGCTATGTCGGGGTTGCGAATGAGCAGTTCTTC; CDR3 protein: CASSYVGVANEQFF
CDR3 length: 16; J gene: TRBJ1-3; V gene: TRBV6-1; D gene: TRBD1; clone size: .; CDR3 DNA: TGTGCCAGCAGTGCTCGACAGGGTAACTCTGGAAACACCATATATTTT; CDR3 protein: CASSARQGNSGNTIYF
CDR3 length: 16; J gene: TRBJ2-1; V gene: TRBV30; D gene: TRBD2; clone size: .; CDR3 DNA: TGTGCCTGGAGAGAATCAAGGGGCGGGAGAGGCGATGAGCAGTTCTTC; CDR3 protein: CAWRESRGGRGDEQFF
CDR3 length: 16; J gene: TRBJ2-3; V gene: TRBV4-1; D gene: TRBD2; clone size: .; CDR3 DNA: TGCGCCAGCAGCCAAGTCATAAGCGGGAGAGTCGATACGCAGTATTTT; CDR3 protein: CASSQVISGRVDTQYF
CDR3 length: 16; J gene: TRBJ1-4; V gene: TRBV6-6; D gene: .; clone size: .; CDR3 DNA: TGTGCCAGCAGTCTTTTCGAGGGACACCTTAATGAAAAACTGTTTTTT; CDR3 protein: CASSLFEGHLNEKLFF
CDR3 length: 15; J gene: TRBJ2-3; V gene: TRBV27; D gene: TRBD1; clone size: few; CDR3 DNA: TGTGCCAGCAGTTTAGGGACAGGAGGTAGGGATACGCAGTATTTT; CDR3 protein: CASSLGTGGRDTQYF
CDR3 length: 16; J gene: TRBJ2-3; V gene: TRBV5-1; D gene: TRBD2; clone size: .; CDR3 DNA: TGCGCCAGCAGCTTGGGAGGCGCGGGAGGGAAAGATACGCAGTATTTT; CDR3 protein: CASSLGGAGGKDTQYF